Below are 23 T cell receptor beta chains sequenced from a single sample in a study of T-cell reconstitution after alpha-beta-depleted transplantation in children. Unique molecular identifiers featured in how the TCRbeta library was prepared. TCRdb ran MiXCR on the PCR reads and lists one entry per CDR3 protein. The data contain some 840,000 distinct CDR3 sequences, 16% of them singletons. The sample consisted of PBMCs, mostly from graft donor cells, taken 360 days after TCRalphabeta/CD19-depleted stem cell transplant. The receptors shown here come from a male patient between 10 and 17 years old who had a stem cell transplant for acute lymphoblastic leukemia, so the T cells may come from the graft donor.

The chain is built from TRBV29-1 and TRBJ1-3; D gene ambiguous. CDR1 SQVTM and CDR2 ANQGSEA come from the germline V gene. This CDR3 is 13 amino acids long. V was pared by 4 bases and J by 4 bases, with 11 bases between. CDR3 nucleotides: TGCAGCGTTGCGGCGCAGGTGGGAAACACCATATATTTT. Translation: CSVAAQVGNTIYF.

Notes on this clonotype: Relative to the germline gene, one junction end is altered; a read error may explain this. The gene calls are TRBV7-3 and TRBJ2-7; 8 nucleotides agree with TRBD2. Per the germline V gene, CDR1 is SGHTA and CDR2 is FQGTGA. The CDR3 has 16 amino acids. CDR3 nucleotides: TGTGCCATCAGCTCGAAGAGCGGGAGATCTAGCTACGAGCAGTACTTC. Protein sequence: CAISSKSGRSSYEQYF. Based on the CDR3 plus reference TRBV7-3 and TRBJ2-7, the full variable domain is GAGVSQTPSNKVTEKGKYVELRCDPISGHTALYWYRQSLGQGPEFLIYFQGTGAADDSGLPNDRFFAVRPEGSVSTLKIQRTERGDSAVYLCAISSKSGRSSYEQYFGPGTRLTVT.

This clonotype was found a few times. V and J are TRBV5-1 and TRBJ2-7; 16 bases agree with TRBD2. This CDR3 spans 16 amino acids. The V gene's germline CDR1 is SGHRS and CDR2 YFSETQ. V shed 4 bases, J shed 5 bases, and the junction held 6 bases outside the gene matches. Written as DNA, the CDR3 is TGCGCCAGCAGCGGGGGACTAGCGGGAGGGCCTAACGAGCAGTACTTC. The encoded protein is CASSGGLAGGPNEQYF.

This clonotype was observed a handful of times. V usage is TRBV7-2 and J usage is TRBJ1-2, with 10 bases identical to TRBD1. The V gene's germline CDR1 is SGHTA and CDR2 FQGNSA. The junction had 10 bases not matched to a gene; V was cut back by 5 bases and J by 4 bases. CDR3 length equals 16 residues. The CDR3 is CASSQRSGTGAYGYTF. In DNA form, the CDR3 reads TGTGCCAGCAGCCAAAGGTCCGGGACAGGGGCCTATGGCTACACCTTC.

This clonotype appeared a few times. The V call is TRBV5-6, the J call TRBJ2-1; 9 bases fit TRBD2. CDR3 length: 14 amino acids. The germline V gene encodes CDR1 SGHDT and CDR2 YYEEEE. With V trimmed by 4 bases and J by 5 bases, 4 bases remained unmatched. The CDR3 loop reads CASSLSGSDNEQFF. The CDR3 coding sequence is TGTGCCAGCAGCCTTAGCGGGAGCGACAATGAGCAGTTCTTC.

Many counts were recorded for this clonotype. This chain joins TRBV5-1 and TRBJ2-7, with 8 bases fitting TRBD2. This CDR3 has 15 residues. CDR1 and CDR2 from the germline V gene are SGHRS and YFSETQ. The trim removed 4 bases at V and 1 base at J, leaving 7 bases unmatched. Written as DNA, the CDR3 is TGCGCCAGCAGCACTACTAGCGGAACTTCCTACGAGCAGTACTTC. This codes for CASSTTSGTSYEQYF.

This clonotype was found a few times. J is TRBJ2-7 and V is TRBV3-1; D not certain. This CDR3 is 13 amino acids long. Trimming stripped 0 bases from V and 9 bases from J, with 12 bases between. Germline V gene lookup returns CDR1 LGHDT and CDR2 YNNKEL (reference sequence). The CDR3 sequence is CASSQEVSLGQYF. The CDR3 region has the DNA TGTGCCAGCAGCCAAGAGGTCTCTCTCGGGCAGTACTTC.

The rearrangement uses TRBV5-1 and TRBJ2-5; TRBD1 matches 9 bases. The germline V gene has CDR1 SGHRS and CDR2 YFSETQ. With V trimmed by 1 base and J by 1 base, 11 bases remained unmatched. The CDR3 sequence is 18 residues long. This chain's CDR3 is CASSLPQSGTGSQETQYF. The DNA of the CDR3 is TGCGCCAGCAGCTTGCCCCAATCCGGGACAGGGAGCCAAGAGACCCAGTACTTC.

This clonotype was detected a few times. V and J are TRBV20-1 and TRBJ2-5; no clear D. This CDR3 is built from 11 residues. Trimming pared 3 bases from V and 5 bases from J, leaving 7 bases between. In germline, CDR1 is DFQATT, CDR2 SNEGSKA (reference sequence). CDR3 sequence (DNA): TGCAGTGCTAGGGCCGGGGAGACCCAGTACTTC. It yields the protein CSARAGETQYF.

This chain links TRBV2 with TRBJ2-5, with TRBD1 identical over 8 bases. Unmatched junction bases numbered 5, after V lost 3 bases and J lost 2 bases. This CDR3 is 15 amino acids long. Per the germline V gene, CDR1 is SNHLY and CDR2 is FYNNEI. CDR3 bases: TGTGCCAGCAGTGACCAGGGGGCGCATCAAGAGACCCAGTACTTC. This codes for CASSDQGAHQETQYF.

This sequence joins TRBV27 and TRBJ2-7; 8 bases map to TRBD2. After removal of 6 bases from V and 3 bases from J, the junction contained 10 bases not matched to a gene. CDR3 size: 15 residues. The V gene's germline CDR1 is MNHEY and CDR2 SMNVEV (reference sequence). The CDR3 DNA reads TGTGCCAGCAGCAAAAGCGGGGGATCCGGCTACGAGCAGTACTTC. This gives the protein CASSKSGGSGYEQYF.

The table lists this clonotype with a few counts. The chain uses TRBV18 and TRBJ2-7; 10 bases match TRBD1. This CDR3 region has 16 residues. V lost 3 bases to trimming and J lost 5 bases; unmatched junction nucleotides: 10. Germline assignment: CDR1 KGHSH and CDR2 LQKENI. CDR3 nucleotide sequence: TGTGCCAGCTCACCGAGACAGGGGGCGACGACCAACGAGCAGTACTTC. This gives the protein CASSPRQGATTNEQYF.

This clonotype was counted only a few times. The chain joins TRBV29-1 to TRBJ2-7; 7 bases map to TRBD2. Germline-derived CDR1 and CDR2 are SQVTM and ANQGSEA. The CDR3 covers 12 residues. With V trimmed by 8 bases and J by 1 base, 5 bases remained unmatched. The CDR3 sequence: CSPRGSSYEQYF. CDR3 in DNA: TGCAGCCCGCGGGGGTCATCCTACGAGCAGTACTTC.

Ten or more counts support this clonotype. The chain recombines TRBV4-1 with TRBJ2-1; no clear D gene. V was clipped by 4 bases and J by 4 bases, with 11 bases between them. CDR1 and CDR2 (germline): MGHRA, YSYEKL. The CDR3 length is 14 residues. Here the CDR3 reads CASSLGSAYNEQFF. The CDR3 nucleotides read TGCGCCAGCAGCCTCGGATCAGCTTACAATGAGCAGTTCTTC.

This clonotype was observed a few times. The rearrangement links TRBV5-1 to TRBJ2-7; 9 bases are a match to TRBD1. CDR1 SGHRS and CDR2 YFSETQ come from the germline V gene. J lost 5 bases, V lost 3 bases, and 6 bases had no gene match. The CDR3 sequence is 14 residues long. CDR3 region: CASSYRTGVDEQYF. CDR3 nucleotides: TGCGCCAGCAGCTATCGGACAGGGGTTGACGAGCAGTACTTC.

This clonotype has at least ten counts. The CDR3 DNA reads as TGCAGTGCGCCCGCAGGGGGCTATCACGAGCAGTACTTC. This sequence encodes CSAPAGGYHEQYF. The rearrangement uses TRBV20-1 and TRBJ2-7; 8 bases are a match to TRBD1. This CDR3 contains 13 residues. The germline V gene encodes CDR1 DFQATT and CDR2 SNEGSKA (reference sequence). V was pared by 6 bases and J by 5 bases, with 9 bases of the junction left unmatched.

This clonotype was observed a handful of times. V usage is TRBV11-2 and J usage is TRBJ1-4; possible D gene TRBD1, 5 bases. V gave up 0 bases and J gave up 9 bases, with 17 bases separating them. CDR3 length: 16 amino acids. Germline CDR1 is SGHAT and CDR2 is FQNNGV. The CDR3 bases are TGTGCCAGCAGCTTAGAAAGCCAAGGGGCTCACCAAAAACTGTTTTTT. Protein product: CASSLESQGAHQKLFF.

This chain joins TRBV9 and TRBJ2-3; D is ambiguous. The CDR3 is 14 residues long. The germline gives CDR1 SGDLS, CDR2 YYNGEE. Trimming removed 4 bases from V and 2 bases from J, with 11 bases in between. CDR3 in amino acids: CASSTMTNTDTQYF. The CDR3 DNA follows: TGTGCCAGCAGCACGATGACAAACACAGATACGCAGTATTTT.

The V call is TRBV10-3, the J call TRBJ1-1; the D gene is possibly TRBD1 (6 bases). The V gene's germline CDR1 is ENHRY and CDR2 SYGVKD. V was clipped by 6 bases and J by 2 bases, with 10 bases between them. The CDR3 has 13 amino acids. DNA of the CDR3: TGTGCCATCAGCGACAGGTTAAACACTGAAGCTTTCTTT. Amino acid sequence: CAISDRLNTEAFF.

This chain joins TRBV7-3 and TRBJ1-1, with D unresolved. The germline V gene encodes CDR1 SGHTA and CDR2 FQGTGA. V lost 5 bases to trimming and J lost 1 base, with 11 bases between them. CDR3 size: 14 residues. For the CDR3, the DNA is TGTGCCAGCAGCCCCCACATGGAGAACACTGAAGCTTTCTTT. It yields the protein CASSPHMENTEAFF.

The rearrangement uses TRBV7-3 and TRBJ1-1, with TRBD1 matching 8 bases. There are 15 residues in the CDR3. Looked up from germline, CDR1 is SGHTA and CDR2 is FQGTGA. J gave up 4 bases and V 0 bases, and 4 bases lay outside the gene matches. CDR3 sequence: CASSLTGQGATEAFF. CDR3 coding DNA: TGTGCCAGCAGCTTAACGGGGCAGGGGGCCACTGAAGCTTTCTTT. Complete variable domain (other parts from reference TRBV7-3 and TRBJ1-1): GAGVSQTPSNKVTEKGKYVELRCDPISGHTALYWYRQSLGQGPEFLIYFQGTGAADDSGLPNDRFFAVRPEGSVSTLKIQRTERGDSAVYLCASSLTGQGATEAFFGQGTRLTVV.

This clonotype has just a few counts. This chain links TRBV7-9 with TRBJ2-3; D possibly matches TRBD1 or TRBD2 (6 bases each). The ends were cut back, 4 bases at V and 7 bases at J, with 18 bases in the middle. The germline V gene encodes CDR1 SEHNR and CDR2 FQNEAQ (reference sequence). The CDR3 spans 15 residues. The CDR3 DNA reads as TGTGCCAGCAGCTATCTTCCGGGGGCGATGAATACGCAGTATTTT. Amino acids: CASSYLPGAMNTQYF.

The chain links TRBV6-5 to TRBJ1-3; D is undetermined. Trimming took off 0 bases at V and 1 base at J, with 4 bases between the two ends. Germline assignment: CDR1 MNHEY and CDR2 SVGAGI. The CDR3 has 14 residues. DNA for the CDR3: TGTGCCAGCAGTTACTCCAGGTCTGGAAACACCATATATTTT. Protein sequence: CASSYSRSGNTIYF.